Described below is a single T cell receptor (beta chain) sequence and its context. A single count supports this clone. Its antigen target is currently unknown. Per-base quality was not reported, and no clone a single base away is much larger than it. The data were taken from a study of blood T cell repertoires in COVID-19 (dated by TCRdb to about 2020). Broadly, across the study: Collaborator samples came from the United States, Italy and Spain and covered acute and convalescent phases of COVID-19. A freely available public database, intended as a resource for researchers studying the immune response to SARS-CoV-2, is where the repertoires were released. Samples were obtained from the ongoing ImmuneRACE study (first 160 participants) and from about 1,300 subjects provided by 6 global collaborators. The sample metadata nearly always contained a de-identified subject ID, COVID-19 status, age in years and sex. Subjects who had been exposed to COVID-19, were actively infected with it, or had recovered from it provided the deeply sampled blood TCRbeta repertoires that made up the dataset. The prospective study material was composed of cDNA or gDNA derived from T cells, B-cell-depleted T cells, or PBMCs. Where HLA class I and class II types were available, the types were taken from metadata supplied by the sample provider, not from assay-based typing.

Samples from volunteer blood donors who had recovered from COVID-19 were contributed by a second Seattle source. Each collaborating institution followed its own protocols to collect whole blood in K2EDTA tubes. For TCRbeta analysis, collaborators shipped samples as frozen whole blood, isolated PBMCs, or DNA extracted from either of those sample types. TCRbeta CDR3 regions were amplified from genomic DNA using the immunoSEQ Assay, a bias-controlled multiplex PCR. In the authors' own workflow: The number of nucleated cells in each sample was estimated from the amplification of reference gene primers within the assay. Sequence reads were collapsed and filtered to measure the absolute abundance of every unique TCRbeta CDR3 rearrangement. For each sample, productive Simpson clonality was calculated as the square root of Simpson's diversity index over productive rearrangements. Sourced from immuneACCESS, this table was stored by TCRdb with only in-frame sequences that have V and J called. A share of the clones is absent; for the studies checked, an unresolved V gene accounts for under half, and the remainder has no known explanation. V, J and clone size reflect that table, while D and trimming were determined from the DNA. In all, the sample holds about 130,000 clones, and about 90% of those were seen once. Clones ranked in the top ten supply about 17% of the sample.

Beyond this particular receptor, the publication reports: The quantity of clinical and demographic metadata differed by source and by participant and was supplied without curation.

At the junction V is shortened by 5 bases and J by 5 bases, with 10 bases in between. The CDR3, from cysteine to phenylalanine, totals 13 residues. Here the CDR3 DNA is all that survives: 39 bases in frame from base 1. The germline V gene (reference sequence) yields SEHNR for CDR1 and FQNEAQ for CDR2. The origin of this receptor is a woman in her forties or fifties who had recovered from COVID-19. The rearranged segments are TRBV7-9 and TRBJ2-1; the D gene assignment is ambiguous. Sequencing used peripheral blood. CDR3 protein: CASSQSENNEQFF. The nucleotides are TGTGCCAGCAGCCAAAGTGAGAACAATGAGCAGTTCTTC.